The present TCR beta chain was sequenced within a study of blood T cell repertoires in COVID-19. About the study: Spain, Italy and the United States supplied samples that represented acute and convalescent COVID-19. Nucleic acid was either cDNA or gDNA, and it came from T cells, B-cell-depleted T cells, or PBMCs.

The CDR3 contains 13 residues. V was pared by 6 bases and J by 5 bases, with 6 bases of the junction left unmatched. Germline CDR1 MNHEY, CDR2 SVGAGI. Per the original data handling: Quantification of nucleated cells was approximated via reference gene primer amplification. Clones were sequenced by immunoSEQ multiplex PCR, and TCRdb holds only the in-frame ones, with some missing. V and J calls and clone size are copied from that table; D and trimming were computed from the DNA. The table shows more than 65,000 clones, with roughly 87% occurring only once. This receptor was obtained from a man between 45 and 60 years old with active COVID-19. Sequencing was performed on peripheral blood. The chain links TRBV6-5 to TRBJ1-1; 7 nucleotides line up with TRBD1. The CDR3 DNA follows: TGTGCCAGCAGCCTCAGGGGGGATACTGAAGCTTTCTTT. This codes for CASSLRGDTEAFF.